One sample yielded the 30 T cell receptor beta chains listed below, sequenced in a study of shared clonotypes between healthy human individuals. Assay used: immunoSEQ multiplex PCR; TCRdb lists only in-frame clones, some missing. The table shows 2 million to 2.5 million clones, with 80% to 95% occurring only once. The sample was naive CD4+ T cells from PBMCs. The subset here: CD45RA+ positively selected. These receptors all come from a man aged 18 to 29 in good health. Some clones in this sample may be carry-over from other donors' samples.

The J gene is TRBJ1-1, the V gene TRBV7-2, with D uncertain. The ends were cut back, 4 bases at V and 1 base at J, with 10 bases in the middle. The CDR3 contains 14 residues. The germline V gene has CDR1 SGHTA and CDR2 FQGNSA. The CDR3 DNA follows: TGTGCCAGCAGCTCGGGCCCAAAGAACACTGAAGCTTTCTTT. Protein sequence: CASSSGPKNTEAFF. Based on the CDR3 plus reference TRBV7-2 and TRBJ1-1, the full variable domain is GAGVSQSPSNKVTEKGKDVELRCDPISGHTALYWYRQSLGQGLEFLIYFQGNSAPDKSGLPSDRFSAERTGGSVSTLTIQRTQQEDSAVYLCASSSGPKNTEAFFGQGTRLTVV.

The chain has TRBV28 and TRBJ1-5; D remains ambiguous. CDR3 length: 13 residues. Between the trimmed V and J ends, which lost 7 bases and 3 bases, there was a span of 10 bases. Germline V CDR1 and CDR2: MDHEN, SYDVKM. The CDR3 DNA sequence: TGTGCCAGCATGCCCCCAAACAATCAGCCCCAGCATTTT. Residues: CASMPPNNQPQHF.

V is TRBV13 and J is TRBJ1-5; D is unclear. The germline V gene has CDR1 PRHDT and CDR2 FYEKMQ (reference sequence). The CDR3 is 15 residues long. V was cut by 0 bases and J by 5 bases, with 11 bases left in between. DNA for the CDR3: TGTGCCAGCAGCTTAGGCAGCAGCTCGGATCAGCCCCAGCATTTT. Its protein is CASSLGSSSDQPQHF.

The chain couples TRBV9 to TRBJ2-3; D is unclear. Germline CDR1 SGDLS, CDR2 YYNGEE. The germline V and J ends were trimmed by 0 bases and 1 base, with 9 bases remaining between them. The CDR3 is 15 residues long. The CDR3: CASSVVGDGTDTQYF. CDR3 nucleotide sequence: TGTGCCAGCAGCGTAGTAGGTGATGGCACAGATACGCAGTATTTT.

The genes are TRBV7-9 and TRBJ1-2, with D possibly TRBD1 on 5 matching bases. Trimming took off 1 base at V and 7 bases at J, with 10 bases between the two ends. Germline CDR1 SEHNR, CDR2 FQNEAQ (reference sequence). The CDR3 contains 13 residues. The CDR3 DNA sequence: TGTGCCAGCAGCTTAGGATCTGGGGCTGGCTACACCTTC. Amino acid sequence: CASSLGSGAGYTF.

In DNA, the CDR3 is TGTGCCAGCAGCTTAGGGGCAGGCCCTAGCACAGATACGCAGTATTTT. It yields the protein CASSLGAGPSTDTQYF. V gene TRBV7-3 combines with J gene TRBJ2-3; tentative D call: TRBD1 (5 bases). From germline, CDR1 is SGHTA and CDR2 FQGTGA. CDR3 length: 16 amino acids. With 2 bases removed from V and 0 bases from J, the gap between germline ends came to 12 bases.

Note on this clone: The sample holds other DNA sequences that translate to the same CDR3. The V gene is TRBV18, the J gene TRBJ1-5; D is undetermined. This CDR3 has 13 amino acids. V dropped 2 bases and J dropped 5 bases, with 7 bases sitting between them. Germline values: CDR1 KGHSH, CDR2 LQKENI. The CDR3 here is CASSPIRDQPQHF. DNA of the CDR3: TGTGCCAGCTCACCAATCAGAGATCAGCCCCAGCATTTT.

This clone was recorded a few times. The same CDR3 arises from other DNA sequences in this sample as well. The chain uses TRBV20-1 and TRBJ1-1; 8 bases align to TRBD1. The CDR3 loop spans 10 amino acids. V dropped 6 bases and J dropped 8; count of bases not matched to a gene: 2. Germline CDR1 is DFQATT and CDR2 is SNEGSKA (reference sequence). CDR3 sequence: CSARDREAFF. The CDR3 bases are TGCAGTGCCCGGGACAGGGAAGCTTTCTTT.

The chain combines TRBV7-3 with TRBJ2-1, with D perhaps matching TRBD1 (5 bases). Trimming pared 2 bases from V and 5 bases from J, leaving 10 bases between. The CDR3 has 14 amino acids. Per germline, CDR1 SGHTA and CDR2 FQGTGA. DNA of the CDR3: TGTGCCAGCAGCTTACAAGGGGCAAACAATGAGCAGTTCTTC. Its protein product is CASSLQGANNEQFF.

The rearrangement joins TRBV7-2 to TRBJ2-7, with 9 bases matching TRBD2. CDR3 length: 14 residues. CDR1 and CDR2 (germline): SGHTA, FQGNSA. Trimming removed 2 bases from V and 4 bases from J; junction bases left unmatched: 3. For the CDR3, the DNA is TGTGCCAGCAGCTTACGGACTAGCGTGTACGAGCAGTACTTC. Translated: CASSLRTSVYEQYF.

CDR3 nucleotide sequence: TGTGCCAGCAGTTTTACAGGGGCTCAGGCGGGCAATCAGCCCCAGCATTTT. This encodes CASSFTGAQAGNQPQHF. The rearrangement joins TRBV28 to TRBJ1-5, with 7 bases matching TRBD1. V lost 3 bases and J lost 2; bases outside the gene matches: 10. This CDR3 spans 17 amino acids. CDR1 MDHEN and CDR2 SYDVKM come from the germline V gene.

The genes are TRBV5-1 and TRBJ2-4; possible D gene TRBD2, 5 bases. Deletions cut 3 bases from V and 9 bases from J, with 19 bases between. The V gene's germline CDR1 is SGHRS and CDR2 YFSETQ. The CDR3 covers 15 residues. The CDR3 loop reads CASSSHPDSSAIQYF. In nucleotides, the CDR3 is TGCGCCAGCAGCTCGCACCCGGACTCAAGTGCCATTCAGTACTTC. Filled out from reference TRBV5-1 and TRBJ2-4, the complete variable domain reads KAGVTQTPRYLIKTRGQQVTLSCSPISGHRSVSWYQQTPGQGLQFLFEYFSETQRNKGNFPGRFSGRQFSNSRSEMNVSTLELGDSALYLCASSSHPDSSAIQYFGAGTRLSVL.

Worth noting for this clone: Additional DNA sequences in this sample encode the identical CDR3. This chain links TRBV5-1 with TRBJ2-5; 11 nucleotides align to TRBD2. The V segment lost 2 bases and the J segment 2 bases; nucleotides outside the gene matches: 2. The CDR3 extends over 15 amino acids. CDR1 is SGHRS and CDR2 is YFSETQ in the germline V gene. CDR3 nucleotides: TGCGCCAGCAGCTTTGGGACTAGCGGACAAGAGACCCAGTACTTC. The encoded protein is CASSFGTSGQETQYF. Complete variable domain (other parts from reference TRBV5-1 and TRBJ2-5): KAGVTQTPRYLIKTRGQQVTLSCSPISGHRSVSWYQQTPGQGLQFLFEYFSETQRNKGNFPGRFSGRQFSNSRSEMNVSTLELGDSALYLCASSFGTSGQETQYFGPGTRLLVL.

This clone was found once. The V gene is TRBV6-5, the J gene TRBJ1-4; perhaps TRBD1 as D (5 bases). The CDR3 spans 14 residues. V lost 6 bases and J 1 base, leaving 9 bases between the germline ends. Per the germline V gene, CDR1 is MNHEY and CDR2 is SVGAGI. The CDR3 protein is CASSRQLTNEKLFF. The DNA for the CDR3 is TGTGCCAGCAGCCGACAGTTAACTAATGAAAAACTGTTTTTT.

The chain links TRBV2 to TRBJ2-3; D gene unclear. Trimming removed 7 bases from V and 2 bases from J, with 13 bases in between. Germline V lookup: CDR1 SNHLY, CDR2 FYNNEI. CDR3 length equals 14 residues. CDR3 sequence reads: CASKVEAHTDTQYF. The CDR3 bases are TGTGCCAGCAAGGTAGAGGCACACACAGATACGCAGTATTTT.

The chain is built from TRBV28 and TRBJ1-4; D gene unclear. The CDR3 contains 14 residues. Per germline, CDR1 MDHEN and CDR2 SYDVKM. The V gene lost 2 bases and the J gene lost 4 bases, with 8 bases spanning the gap. The CDR3, as DNA: TGTGCCAGCAGTTTACAGAAGATTAATGAAAAACTGTTTTTT. Protein: CASSLQKINEKLFF.

A few counts support this clone. V and J are TRBV6-6 and TRBJ2-2; 10 nucleotides align to TRBD2. The CDR3 spans 15 residues. The V and J ends lost 4 bases and 1 base, in that order; junction bases with no gene match: 0. Germline loops: CDR1 MNHNY, CDR2 SVGAGI (reference sequence). Written as DNA, the CDR3 is TGTGCCAGCAGTTGGACTAGCGGGAACACCGGGGAGCTGTTTTTT. Protein product: CASSWTSGNTGELFF.

CDR3 sequence (DNA): TGTGCCAGCAGTCCACTGGGGACTGTCACAGATACGCAGTATTTT. This encodes CASSPLGTVTDTQYF. V is TRBV28 and J is TRBJ2-3; D is possibly TRBD2 (6 bases). The germline gives CDR1 MDHEN, CDR2 SYDVKM. V dropped 5 bases and J dropped 2 bases, with 14 bases sitting between them. There are 15 residues in the CDR3.

This chain's CDR3 is CASSPGRVVLTF. In nucleotides, the CDR3 is TGTGCCAGCAGTCCCGGACGGGTCGTCCTGACTTTC. The rearrangement links TRBV28 to TRBJ2-6, with D unclear. V was shortened by 5 bases and J by 12 bases, with 11 bases between the two germline ends. The CDR3 runs 12 residues. Germline V gene sequence: CDR1 MDHEN, CDR2 SYDVKM.

V usage is TRBV7-3 and J usage is TRBJ1-2; D might be TRBD1 (5 bases). The CDR3 is 14 amino acids. Germline CDR1 SGHTA, CDR2 FQGTGA. With 5 bases removed from V and 7 bases from J, the gap between germline ends came to 17 bases. As DNA, the CDR3 is TGTGCCAGCAGCGTAGCGGGGCAGGGCATTGGCTACACCTTC. Translated, it gives CASSVAGQGIGYTF.

V usage is TRBV11-3 and J usage is TRBJ2-1; 11 bases fit TRBD2. Germline-derived CDR1 and CDR2 are SGHNT and YENEEA. The CDR3 has 16 amino acids. The junction had 4 bases not matched to a gene; V was cut back by 4 bases and J by 2 bases. The CDR3 region is CASSSRSGRAYNEQFF. Written as DNA, the CDR3 is TGTGCCAGCAGCTCACGTAGCGGGAGGGCCTACAATGAGCAGTTCTTC. The full variable domain, rest sourced from reference TRBV11-3 and TRBJ2-1, is EAGVVQSPRYKIIEKKQPVAFWCNPISGHNTLYWYLQNLGQGPELLIRYENEEAVDDSQLPKDRFSAERLKGVDSTLKIQPAELGDSAVYLCASSSRSGRAYNEQFFGPGTRLTVL.

Turning to this clone: Other DNA sequences in this specimen translate into the identical CDR3. The rearrangement joins TRBV6-1 to TRBJ2-7; either TRBD1 or TRBD2 may fit D (5 bases each). Germline CDR1 and CDR2: MNHNS and SASEGT. The CDR3 has 13 residues. V shed 8 bases and J shed 2 bases, with 13 bases lying between them. Here the CDR3 DNA reads TGTGCCAGCTCCCGGGACCGACCCTACGAGCAGTACTTC. Protein: CASSRDRPYEQYF.

The genes are TRBV5-1 and TRBJ1-4, with 11 bases identical to TRBD1. The CDR3 sequence is 15 residues long. V shed 4 bases, J shed 2 bases, and the junction held 1 base outside the gene matches. Germline V gives CDR1 SGHRS, CDR2 YFSETQ. CDR3 sequence: CASSRDRGTNEKLFF. The DNA for the CDR3 is TGCGCCAGCAGCCGGGACAGGGGGACTAATGAAAAACTGTTTTTT.

V and J are TRBV7-2 and TRBJ1-3; no definite D call. Germline V gives CDR1 SGHTA, CDR2 FQGNSA. V lost 10 bases, J lost 2 bases, and 15 bases lay in between. The CDR3 runs 14 residues. The CDR3, as DNA: TGTGCCACCCGGTCGGGGAAGGCTGGAAACACCATATATTTT. Translating it yields CATRSGKAGNTIYF.

The gene calls are TRBV19 and TRBJ2-7; D may be TRBD1 (6 bases). From germline, CDR1 is LNHDA and CDR2 SQIVND (reference sequence). V lost 3 bases and J lost 6, with 18 bases in between. The CDR3 is 15 residues long. As DNA, the CDR3 is TGTGCCAGTAGTATGGGCCTGACAGGATACCGCGAGCAGTACTTC. Translated: CASSMGLTGYREQYF. The whole variable domain, remainder taken from reference TRBV19 and TRBJ2-7, is DGGITQSPKYLFRKEGQNVTLSCEQNLNHDAMYWYRQDPGQGLRLIYYSQIVNDFQKGDIAEGYSVSREKKESFPLTVTSAQKNPTAFYLCASSMGLTGYREQYFGPGTRLTVT.

The chain combines TRBV28 with TRBJ2-2, with 8 bases that match TRBD2. CDR3 length: 16 residues. The V and J ends lost 1 base and 4 bases, in that order; junction bases with no gene match: 5. Germline V lookup: CDR1 MDHEN, CDR2 SYDVKM. CDR3 region: CASSLFGLAGTGELFF. The CDR3 DNA reads as TGTGCCAGCAGTTTATTTGGCCTAGCGGGCACCGGGGAGCTGTTTTTT.

The rearrangement joins TRBV28 to TRBJ1-5; no reliable D call. Germline CDR1 and CDR2: MDHEN and SYDVKM. This CDR3 region has 16 residues. Deletions cut 5 bases from V and 1 base from J, with 15 bases between. This CDR3 reads CASSLPGRSSNQPQHF. In nucleotides, the CDR3 is TGTGCCAGCAGTCTTCCGGGCAGGTCAAGCAATCAGCCCCAGCATTTT.

The table lists this clone with a count of one. This chain joins TRBV7-3 and TRBJ1-1, with D possibly being TRBD1 (5 bases). Trimming shortened V by 5 bases and J by 0 bases, and 13 bases separated the two germline ends. This CDR3 spans 15 amino acids. From germline, CDR1 is SGHTA and CDR2 FQGTGA. Here the CDR3 DNA reads TGTGCCAGCAGCCCAACAGGCTTAATGAACACTGAAGCTTTCTTT. This translates into CASSPTGLMNTEAFF.

The rearrangement links TRBV11-2 to TRBJ2-3; D is undetermined. Germline V gene lookup returns CDR1 SGHAT and CDR2 FQNNGV. Trimming removed 0 bases at V and 2 bases at J, with 12 bases between. This CDR3 is 16 amino acids long. CDR3 bases: TGTGCCAGCAGCTTAGATGCGAGTCCGTTCACAGATACGCAGTATTTT. Amino acids: CASSLDASPFTDTQYF.

The chain is built from TRBV7-3 and TRBJ2-1; D may be TRBD2 (5 bases). Germline lookup yields CDR1 SGHTA and CDR2 FQGTGA. Trimming took off 2 bases at V and 2 bases at J, with 10 bases between the two ends. This CDR3 spans 15 amino acids. In nucleotides, the CDR3 is TGTGCCAGCAGCTTACGGCGGGTCACCTACAATGAGCAGTTCTTC. Translation gives CASSLRRVTYNEQFF.